Each of the 32 T cell receptor beta chains below was sequenced from the same sample in a study of regulatory T cells in long-lasting Graves disease. Investigators prepared the TCR beta libraries by applying iRepertoire HTBI primers and Arm-PCR of CDR3 regions. Each CDR3 protein gets one entry after TCRdb re-called the multiplex PCR reads with MiXCR. The sample includes hundreds of thousands of distinct CDR3 sequences, less than 15% of them seen just once. Specified time point: newly diagnosed GD, antithyroid drugs for less than 3 months. Extracted PBMC RNA gave rise to the TCR library. These same data were also listed under a study on T cells in Graves' hyperthyroidism and ophthalmopathy.

The material was peripheral blood mononuclear cells (PBMCs), obtained at new diagnosis, from a patient treated with antithyroid drugs. These receptors originate from a man aged 25 to 45 with Graves disease.

This clonotype was detected many times. The V call is TRBV30, the J call TRBJ1-4; D might be TRBD1 (6 bases). From germline, CDR1 is GTSNPN and CDR2 SVGIG (reference sequence). V lost 5 bases and J lost 7, with 14 bases in between. The CDR3 runs 13 residues. CDR3 DNA: TGTGCCTGGGAAACAGGGTTTGGTGAAAAACTGTTTTTT. This sequence encodes CAWETGFGEKLFF.

This clonotype was seen a single time. A read error may account for a junction end that differs from germline. This rearrangement joins TRBV18 to TRBJ2-3; 7 positions match TRBD2. This CDR3 region has 16 residues. CDR1 and CDR2 (germline): KGHSH, LQKENI. The CDR3 DNA follows: TGTGTCAGCTCACCAGGGCTTAGCGGGAGCACAGATACGCAGTATTTT. Translation: CVSSPGLSGSTDTQYF.

This clonotype was counted at least ten times. This rearrangement joins TRBV7-2 to TRBJ2-1, with 10 bases aligning to TRBD1. The V gene's germline CDR1 is SGHTA and CDR2 FQGNSA. CDR3 length: 16 amino acids. V was pared by 4 bases and J by 8 bases, with 11 bases of the junction left unmatched. The CDR3 loop is CASSSPGQGYLDEQFF. The CDR3 nucleotides read TGTGCCAGCAGCTCTCCGGGACAGGGGTACTTAGATGAGCAGTTCTTC. Complete variable domain (other parts from reference TRBV7-2 and TRBJ2-1): GAGVSQSPSNKVTEKGKDVELRCDPISGHTALYWYRQSLGQGLEFLIYFQGNSAPDKSGLPSDRFSAERTGGSVSTLTIQRTQQEDSAVYLCASSSPGQGYLDEQFFGPGTRLTVL.

This clonotype was seen a few times. J is TRBJ1-6 and V is TRBV30; unclear D gene. With 0 bases removed from V and 5 bases from J, the gap between germline ends came to 11 bases. Germline V gene sequence: CDR1 GTSNPN, CDR2 SVGIG (reference sequence). The CDR3 has 15 residues. The CDR3 loop is CAWSVLTADNSPLHF. CDR3 DNA sequence: TGTGCCTGGAGTGTACTCACAGCCGATAATTCACCCCTCCACTTT. Variable domain in full (rest from reference TRBV30 and TRBJ1-6): SQTIHQWPATLVQPVGSPLSLECTVEGTSNPNLYWYRQAAGRGLQLLFYSVGIGQISSEVPQNLSASRPQDRQFILSSKKLLLSDSGFYLCAWSVLTADNSPLHFGNGTRLTVT.

This clonotype was seen more than once but under ten times. A single base separates this from a much larger clone, so it may be a read error. The chain couples TRBV12-3 or TRBV12-4 to TRBJ2-7, with D perhaps matching TRBD1 (6 bases). This CDR3 comprises 13 residues. The CDR3 region is CAGRGHRSYEQYF. The CDR3 DNA reads as TGTGCCGGCAGGGGACACCGCTCCTACGAGCAGTACTTC.

This clonotype has a count of ten or more. The chain carries TRBV29-1 and TRBJ2-7, with D perhaps matching TRBD1 or TRBD2 (5 bases each). CDR3 size: 15 residues. Germline values: CDR1 SQVTM, CDR2 ANQGSEA. Trimming stripped 0 bases from V and 3 bases from J, with 15 bases between. This CDR3 is CSVEDLVGVNYEQYF. CDR3 DNA sequence: TGCAGCGTTGAAGATCTTGTGGGGGTTAACTACGAGCAGTACTTC.

The chain recombines TRBV7-6 with TRBJ2-5; 7 nucleotides line up with TRBD2. The J segment lost 6 bases and the V segment lost 5 bases, leaving 12 bases of the junction unmatched. The CDR3 totals 15 residues. Per the germline V gene, CDR1 is SGHVS and CDR2 is FNYEAQ. The CDR3 here is CASSATSGGWKTQYF. CDR3 nucleotides: TGTGCCAGCAGCGCCACTTCGGGGGGTTGGAAGACCCAGTACTTC.

This clonotype was counted many times. The V gene is TRBV6-1, the J gene TRBJ2-1; 11 nucleotides align to TRBD2. From germline, CDR1 is MNHNS and CDR2 SASEGT. This CDR3 region has 15 residues. Losses at the gene ends were 7 bases for V and 6 bases for J; bases not matched to a gene: 8. The CDR3 DNA follows: TGTGCCAGCACCACCACTAGCGGGAGTTTCAATGAGCAGTTCTTC. Its translation: CASTTTSGSFNEQFF.

The table lists this clonotype with a few counts. This sequence joins TRBV24-1 and TRBJ1-2; tentatively, D is TRBD1 (5 bases). Germline loops: CDR1 KGHDR, CDR2 SFDVKD. V lost 0 bases to trimming and J lost 7 bases, with 5 bases between them. This CDR3 contains 12 residues. The CDR3 sequence: CATSDLGAGYTF. The CDR3 nucleotides read TGTGCCACCAGTGATTTGGGGGCTGGCTACACCTTC.

Concerning this clonotype itself: One base separates it from a far larger clone, so it is likely a read error. The rearrangement links TRBV2 to TRBJ2-1; TRBD2 aligns across 12 bases. Germline CDR1 and CDR2: SNHLY and FYNNEI. The CDR3 totals 14 residues. V dropped 3 bases and J dropped 10; count of bases not matched to a gene: 4. The CDR3 protein is CASSDRLAGDEQFF. The DNA of the CDR3 is TGTGCCAGCAGTGATAGACTAGCGGGAGACGAGCAGTTCTTC. The entire variable domain, with the rest obtained from reference TRBV2 and TRBJ2-1, is as follows: EPEVTQTPSHQVTQMGQEVILRCVPISNHLYFYWYRQILGQKVEFLVSFYNNEISEKSEIFDDQFSVERPDGSNFTLKIRSTKLEDSAMYFCASSDRLAGDEQFFGPGTRLTVL.

Ten or more counts support this clonotype. This rearrangement joins TRBV2 to TRBJ1-2, with D tentatively TRBD1 (6 bases). The germline V gene has CDR1 SNHLY and CDR2 FYNNEI. V was shortened by 4 bases and J by 4 bases, with 13 bases between the two germline ends. The CDR3 has 14 residues. The CDR3 is CASSGGRLSYGYTF. The CDR3 region has the DNA TGTGCCAGCAGTGGGGGGCGGCTTAGCTATGGCTACACCTTC. The whole variable domain, remainder taken from reference TRBV2 and TRBJ1-2, is EPEVTQTPSHQVTQMGQEVILRCVPISNHLYFYWYRQILGQKVEFLVSFYNNEISEKSEIFDDQFSVERPDGSNFTLKIRSTKLEDSAMYFCASSGGRLSYGYTFGSGTRLTVV.

As for this clonotype: A read error is likely here: a far larger clone is one base away. The V call is TRBV28, the J call TRBJ2-3, with D uncertain. The J call may not be correct, given that the DNA end is closer to TRBJ2-7. CDR3 length: 13 amino acids. Germline V gene data show CDR1 as MDHEN and CDR2 as SYDVKM. As DNA, the CDR3 is TGTACCAGCAGTCCACCCCCATCCTACGAGCAGTACTTC. It is translated as CTSSPPPSYEQYF.

On this clonotype: A much bigger clone sits one base away, suggesting this may be a read error. This chain uses TRBV12-3 or TRBV12-4 with TRBJ2-7, with D possibly matching TRBD1 (6 bases). The CDR3 consists of 15 residues. With 8 bases removed from V and 7 bases from J, the gap between germline ends came to 24 bases. The CDR3 DNA reads TGTGCCAGCCGTCTAACCCAGGGGCCACATGCAGAGCAGTACTTC. Protein: CASRLTQGPHAEQYF.

Note on this clonotype: Given a much more abundant clone one base away, this may be a read error. The CDR3 spells CASSFRTSGSLTGTQYF. The CDR3, as DNA: TGTGCCAGCAGCTTCAGGACTAGCGGGAGCTTGACAGGTACGCAGTATTTT. The genes are TRBV11-1 and TRBJ2-3; 13 bases are a match to TRBD2. CDR3 length equals 17 residues. Germline loops: CDR1 SGHAT, CDR2 FQDESV (reference sequence).

This clonotype appeared a few times. The chain carries TRBV9 and TRBJ2-3; D remains ambiguous. Looked up from germline, CDR1 is SGDLS and CDR2 is YYNGEE. This CDR3 has 13 amino acids. Trimming cost V 2 bases and J 4 bases, with 8 bases left between them. The chain's CDR3 is CASSVARADTQYF. CDR3 DNA: TGTGCCAGCAGCGTGGCACGGGCAGATACGCAGTATTTT.

This clonotype was picked up many times. J is TRBJ2-1 and V is TRBV11-2; the D gene could be TRBD1 or TRBD2 (6 bases each). The CDR3 contains 16 residues. Trimming cost V 2 bases and J 3 bases, with 14 bases left between them. Per the germline V gene, CDR1 is SGHAT and CDR2 is FQNNGV. The CDR3 spells CASSLRGARVYNEQFF. CDR3 DNA sequence: TGTGCCAGCAGCTTAAGGGGGGCGCGGGTCTACAATGAGCAGTTCTTC.

This clonotype was observed at least ten times. At one boundary the junction diverges from the germline segment, which might be a read error. The chain recombines TRBV27 with TRBJ1-1, with a tentative D call TRBD1 (5 bases). The CDR3 runs to 13 residues. Looked up from germline, CDR1 is MNHEY and CDR2 is SMNVEV (reference sequence). CDR3 in amino acids: CASGLEGYTEAFF. CDR3 DNA sequence: TGTGCCAGCGGTTTGGAGGGGTACACTGAAGCTTTCTTT.

V is TRBV29-1 and J is TRBJ1-1; 7 bases map to TRBD1. The CDR3 is 13 residues long. V dropped 5 bases and J dropped 8; count of bases not matched to a gene: 11. Per germline, CDR1 SQVTM and CDR2 ANQGSEA. This CDR3 is CSVSIITGVEAFF. The DNA of the CDR3 is TGCAGCGTTTCGATTATAACAGGGGTGGAAGCTTTCTTT.

This clonotype showed up many times. The CDR3 region is CASTSSRFTEAFF. CDR3 bases: TGTGCCAGCACCTCCAGTCGTTTCACTGAAGCTTTCTTT. The chain uses TRBV12-3 or TRBV12-4 and TRBJ1-1; no reliable D call. V lost 7 bases to trimming and J lost 4 bases, with 13 bases between them. This CDR3 has 13 residues.

This clonotype has only a few counts. This rearrangement joins TRBV6-5 to TRBJ1-5, with TRBD1 as a possible D gene (5 bases). The CDR3 totals 15 residues. CDR1 is MNHEY, CDR2 SVGAGI, per germline. V dropped 2 bases and J dropped 7 bases, with 15 bases sitting between them. CDR3 protein: CASSYLNEGTQPQHF. CDR3 bases: TGTGCCAGCAGTTACCTTAATGAGGGGACCCAGCCCCAGCATTTT.

This clonotype was counted only a few times. V is TRBV6-2 or TRBV6-3 and J is TRBJ1-3; D ambiguous. This CDR3 contains 17 residues. Germline V CDR1 and CDR2: MNHEY, SVGEGT. The V end lost 5 bases, the J end lost 0 bases, and 17 bases lay between the germline ends. Here the CDR3 reads CASSPSLLRTSGNTIYF. Written as DNA, the CDR3 is TGTGCCAGCAGTCCGAGTCTTCTCCGGACCTCTGGAAACACCATATATTTT.

Many counts were recorded for this clonotype. This chain joins TRBV2 and TRBJ2-5; possible D gene TRBD2, 5 bases. CDR3 length: 13 amino acids. V was pared by 7 bases and J by 3 bases, with 12 bases between. The V gene's germline CDR1 is SNHLY and CDR2 FYNNEI. The CDR3 region has the DNA TGTGCCAGCATTGCGGACGGGGAAGAGACCCAGTACTTC. It yields the protein CASIADGEETQYF.

This clonotype was seen many times. The V call is TRBV2, the J call TRBJ1-1; D unresolved. V was clipped by 0 bases and J by 1 base, with 6 bases between them. Per the germline V gene, CDR1 is SNHLY and CDR2 is FYNNEI. The length of the CDR3 is 14 residues. Here the CDR3 DNA reads TGTGCCAGCAGTGAAGCGGCCGCGAACACTGAAGCTTTCTTT. It encodes CASSEAAANTEAFF.

This clonotype was seen ten or more times. The J gene is TRBJ2-6, the V gene TRBV2; D not certain. This CDR3 region has 14 residues. V was clipped by 6 bases and J by 0 bases, with 6 bases between them. Germline V gene data show CDR1 as SNHLY and CDR2 as FYNNEI. CDR3 sequence reads: CASRSSSGANVLTF. The CDR3 DNA reads as TGTGCCAGCAGAAGTAGCTCTGGGGCCAACGTCCTGACTTTC.

This clonotype has a count of ten or more. The chain couples TRBV30 to TRBJ2-5, with 8 positions matching TRBD1. The CDR3 totals 13 residues. The germline CDR1 and CDR2 sequences are GTSNPN and SVGIG (reference sequence). The trim removed 0 bases at V and 7 bases at J, leaving 4 bases unmatched. This chain's CDR3 is CAWSVDRDGTQYF. Written as DNA, the CDR3 is TGTGCCTGGAGTGTGGACAGGGATGGGACCCAGTACTTC.

This clonotype came up many times. V gene TRBV6-1 combines with J gene TRBJ2-3; weak D call: TRBD2 (6 bases). CDR3 length equals 14 residues. The ends were cut back, 7 bases at V and 2 bases at J, with 13 bases in the middle. The germline gives CDR1 MNHNS, CDR2 SASEGT. CDR3 amino acids: CASISGLHTDTQYF. CDR3 nucleotides: TGTGCCAGCATCTCGGGACTCCACACAGATACGCAGTATTTT.

This clonotype occurred many times. V and J are TRBV6-1 and TRBJ1-1; perhaps TRBD1 as D (5 bases). Trimming stripped 7 bases from V and 3 bases from J, with 12 bases between. In germline, CDR1 is MNHNS, CDR2 SASEGT. The CDR3 length is 13 residues. The CDR3 coding sequence is TGTGCCAGCAACCTCCAAGGGGACACTGAAGCTTTCTTT. Its translation is CASNLQGDTEAFF.

This clonotype was counted ten times or more. The chain has TRBV2 and TRBJ2-5; D gene ambiguous. V gave up 6 bases and J gave up 1 base, with 21 bases separating them. Per germline, CDR1 SNHLY and CDR2 FYNNEI. The CDR3 is 17 residues long. The CDR3 nucleotides are TGTGCCAGCAGCTTGAAACAAGGATCCAAACCCCAAGAGACCCAGTACTTC. Translating it yields CASSLKQGSKPQETQYF.

This chain connects TRBV10-1 to TRBJ2-4; the match to TRBD1 covers 11 bases. CDR1 and CDR2 from the germline V gene are WNHNN and SYGVQD (reference sequence). With V trimmed by 6 bases and J by 0 bases, 7 bases remained unmatched. The CDR3 is made up of 17 amino acids. The CDR3 sequence: CASRPGTGGLAKNIQYF. The CDR3 nucleotides are TGCGCCAGCAGGCCCGGGACAGGGGGTCTAGCCAAAAACATTCAGTACTTC.

Points on this clonotype: One end of the junction does not line up with germline, which may come from a read error. This sequence joins TRBV5-6 and TRBJ2-5; a weak D match, TRBD1 (6 bases). This CDR3 comprises 16 residues. In germline, CDR1 is SGHDT, CDR2 YYEEEE. In nucleotides, the CDR3 is TGTGCCAGCAGATTGGGGACGGGACACACGCAAGAGACCCAGTACTTC. Translated, it gives CASRLGTGHTQETQYF.

This clonotype was counted ten times or more. CDR3 nucleotides: TGTGCCAGCAGTGAAAGGGACTGGAGGGACTACGAGCAGTACTTC. Its translation: CASSERDWRDYEQYF. The genes are TRBV2 and TRBJ2-7, with D possibly matching TRBD2 (6 bases). The CDR3 covers 15 residues. Trimming removed 2 bases at V and 3 bases at J, with 14 bases between. Germline V gives CDR1 SNHLY, CDR2 FYNNEI.

This clonotype was recorded at least ten times. The rearrangement links TRBV11-2 to TRBJ1-2, with 7 nucleotides matching TRBD1. Trimming cost V 2 bases and J 6 bases; bases outside gene matches: 3. The CDR3 length is 13 residues. Germline V gene sequence: CDR1 SGHAT, CDR2 FQNNGV. CDR3 in amino acids: CASSLRQGDGYTF. Here the CDR3 DNA reads TGTGCCAGCAGCTTAAGGCAGGGGGATGGCTACACCTTC.